The clone carrying this T cell receptor (beta chain) came up a few times. Its antigen is unknown. The authors isolated at least 6.5 million PBMCs per sample. For the second PCR, which ran for 7 to 11 cycles, a sample-barcoded 5' primer and a J-beta primer mix were used. TCRdb ran MiXCR on the 5' RACE reads and lists one entry per CDR3 protein. This sample yields approximately 2,000,000 distinct CDR3 sequences, of which 30% to 40% are seen a single time; around 23% belongs to the top ten. CDR1 is MRHNA and CDR2 is SNTAGT in the germline V gene. CDR3 length equals 14 residues. The V and J ends lost 4 bases and 6 bases, in that order; junction bases with no gene match: 5. This sample is drawn from a study of blood T cells in healthy people across ages. Study results and limitations: Long-lived donors exceeded aged donors in naive CD4+ cells and diversity.

The V gene is TRBV6-4, the J gene TRBJ2-1; TRBD2 aligns across 8 bases. This sequence originates from a human donor in good health. Sequencing input: blood. CDR3 nucleotide sequence: TGTGCCAGCAGTGTATTGGCGGGGGGCAATGAGCAGTTCTTC. It specifies CASSVLAGGNEQFF.